This record looks at one TCR beta chain sequence and its context. Its antigen is currently unknown. This sample was taken from a study of cytomegalovirus exposure and HLA in healthy donors. A roughly 120-subject validation cohort, separate from the 666-subject first cohort, supplied the donors. Only in-frame clones appear in the TCRdb table, and some are missing; sequencing was by immunoSEQ multiplex PCR. The sample contains about 250,000 clones, about 90% of which appear only once. Study results and caveats: Most TCR sequences showed up rarely, but some public TCRs showed up in many donors. More than 150 TCR beta chains were listed as cytomegalovirus-associated. In a later analysis, first-cohort TCR clusters were found to tend to co-occur in the roughly 120 validation repertoires.

The germline gives CDR1 SGHAT, CDR2 FQNNGV. V lost 4 bases and J lost 4, with 13 bases in between. CDR3 length: 14 amino acids. The V gene is TRBV11-2, the J gene TRBJ1-2; TRBD1 is a possible D gene (6 bases). Material for sequencing was PBMCs. The TCR sequence derives from a man aged 18 to 29 in good health and CMV-seropositive. CDR3 sequence reads: CASSSQGQVYGYTF. The CDR3 DNA sequence: TGTGCCAGCAGCTCGCAGGGGCAAGTCTATGGCTACACCTTC.